Listed below are T cell receptor beta chains from one sample, sequenced in a study of post-analysis software for immune sequencing data. TCRdb used MiXCR to reprocess the PCR reads, holding one entry per CDR3 protein. Counted here are around 150,000 distinct CDR3 sequences, approximately 35% occurring once; the ten biggest clones make up approximately 30%. Specimen: blood, collected after autologous hematopoietic stem cell transplantation. These receptors were obtained from a girl between 5 and 17 years old with multiple sclerosis. The CDR3 runs from the conserved cysteine through the conserved F or W. Each record gives: D gene, J gene, V gene, clone size, CDR3 protein, CDR3 DNA. D genes are given only for firm matches. Expanded clones are given a class, and other clones once, few, many or no size at all.

>NA|TRBJ1-2|TRBV24-1|NA
CATSDRDGNYGYTF
TGTGCCACCAGTGACCGGGACGGGAACTATGGCTACACCTTC
>TRBD2|TRBJ2-1|TRBV12-3/TRBV12-4|few
CASSQLAGGPYNEQFF
TGTGCCAGCAGCCAACTAGCGGGAGGGCCCTACAATGAGCAGTTCTTC
>TRBD2|TRBJ2-5|TRBV29-1|few
CSVRGLAGGETQYF
TGCAGCGTGAGGGGACTAGCGGGAGGAGAGACCCAGTACTTC
>NA|TRBJ1-2|TRBV4-1|NA
CASSQEGGEPGFNYGYTF
TGCGCCAGCAGCCAAGAAGGCGGTGAACCAGGGTTTAACTATGGCTACACCTTC
>NA|TRBJ2-5|TRBV20-1|NA
CSASSGGSETQYF
TGCAGTGCCAGCTCAGGGGGGTCGGAGACCCAGTACTTC
>NA|TRBJ1-2|TRBV5-1|few
CASSLGGDYGYTF
TGCGCCAGCAGCTTGGGAGGGGATTATGGCTACACCTTC
>TRBD2|TRBJ2-5|TRBV14|NA
CASSRRLAGVAETQYF
TGTGCCAGCAGCCGGAGACTAGCGGGAGTTGCAGAGACCCAGTACTTC
>NA|TRBJ2-6|TRBV12-5|NA
CASGLVHSGANVLTF
TGTGCTAGTGGTTTGGTACACTCTGGGGCCAACGTCCTGACTTTC
>NA|TRBJ2-7|TRBV29-1|NA
CSVELANYEQYF
TGCAGCGTTGAACTAGCGAACTACGAGCAGTACTTC
>NA|TRBJ1-5|TRBV6-1|NA
CASRDGTGEQRQPQHF
TGTGCCAGCAGGGACGGGACTGGGGAACAGCGTCAGCCCCAGCATTTT
>NA|TRBJ2-7|TRBV7-9|few
CASSSSGELYYEQYF
TGTGCCAGCAGCTCGTCAGGGGAGCTATACTACGAGCAGTACTTC
>NA|TRBJ2-7|TRBV12-3/TRBV12-4|many
CASRSRTGSYEQYF
TGTGCCAGCAGGTCCCGAACAGGGTCCTACGAGCAGTACTTC
>NA|TRBJ2-7|TRBV12-3/TRBV12-4|few
CASSSAGEQYF
TGTGCCAGCAGTTCAGCGGGCGAGCAGTACTTC
>TRBD2|TRBJ2-6|TRBV20-1|few
CSARDLKPSGGSGANVLTF
TGCAGTGCTAGAGATCTCAAACCTAGCGGAGGCTCTGGGGCCAACGTCCTGACTTTC
>NA|TRBJ2-1|TRBV4-3|NA
CASSPGTRRDEQFF
TGCGCCAGCAGCCCGGGGACTCGTAGGGATGAGCAGTTCTTC
>NA|TRBJ2-7|TRBV10-3|NA
CAISRGGIRGSYEQYF
TGTGCCATCAGTCGTGGGGGGATTAGGGGCTCCTACGAGCAGTACTTC
>TRBD2|TRBJ2-1|TRBV29-1|NA
CSADGGSGRSYNEQFF
TGCAGCGCCGACGGAGGTAGCGGGAGGTCTTACAATGAGCAGTTCTTC
>NA|TRBJ1-2|TRBV20-1|once
CSARDQRGGYGYTF
TGCAGTGCTAGAGATCAGAGAGGTGGCTATGGCTACACCTTC
>NA|TRBJ1-2|TRBV10-2|NA
CASSESRLSGYGYTF
TGCGCCAGCAGTGAGTCGAGACTCAGCGGCTATGGCTACACCTTC
>NA|TRBJ1-2|TRBV12-3/TRBV12-4|few
CASLRDNYGYTF
TGTGCCAGCCTCCGGGACAACTATGGCTACACCTTC
>NA|TRBJ2-7|TRBV28|NA
CASSFIWGTMGEQYF
TGTGCCAGCAGTTTTATATGGGGTACGATGGGGGAGCAGTACTTC
>TRBD1|TRBJ2-1|TRBV28|NA
CASNRGQGDGQFF
TGTGCCAGCAATCGGGGACAGGGGGACGGGCAGTTCTTC
>NA|TRBJ1-4|TRBV12-3/TRBV12-4|NA
CASSLWPEQNEKLFF
TGTGCCAGCAGTTTATGGCCGGAGCAAAATGAAAAACTGTTTTTT
>TRBD2|TRBJ2-2|TRBV4-3|NA
CASSHKSSGSEETGELFF
TGCGCCAGCAGCCACAAAAGTAGCGGGAGTGAGGAGACCGGGGAGCTGTTTTTT
>TRBD1|TRBJ2-7|TRBV30|few
CAWRPHRGEQYF
TGTGCCTGGAGACCTCACAGGGGCGAGCAGTACTTC
>NA|TRBJ2-1|TRBV13|NA
CASSFRNEQFF
TGTGCCAGCAGCTTCAGAAATGAGCAGTTCTTC
>NA|TRBJ2-5|TRBV7-2|few
CASSSGFRGETQYF
TGTGCCAGCAGCTCGGGCTTCAGGGGAGAGACCCAGTACTTC
>NA|TRBJ2-5|TRBV7-9|many
CASSGGLLAKETQYF
TGTGCCAGCAGCGGGGGACTGCTAGCGAAAGAGACCCAGTACTTC
>NA|TRBJ1-6|TRBV7-8|NA
CASSLAARANSPLHF
TGTGCCAGCAGCTTAGCGGCGAGGGCTAATTCACCCCTCCACTTT
>TRBD1|TRBJ2-5|TRBV18|NA
CASSRTGVDRYQETQYF
TGTGCCAGCTCGCGGACAGGAGTAGACCGGTACCAAGAGACCCAGTACTTC
>TRBD2|TRBJ2-3|TRBV5-6|few
CASSLSSGRASYRGITDTQYF
TGTGCCAGCAGCTTGTCTAGCGGGAGGGCCTCATACCGGGGAATCACAGATACGCAGTATTTT
>NA|TRBJ1-1|TRBV11-1|few
CASSLARGDDTEAFF
TGTGCCAGCAGCTTAGCGAGGGGGGACGACACTGAAGCTTTCTTT
>NA|TRBJ2-3|TRBV28|NA
CASGRRDTDTQYF
TGTGCCAGCGGGAGACGGGACACAGATACGCAGTATTTT
>NA|TRBJ2-1|TRBV28|NA
CASSPRGGSYNEQFF
TGTGCCAGCAGCCCTCGGGGAGGCTCCTACAATGAGCAGTTCTTC
>NA|TRBJ1-5|TRBV20-1|NA
CSASQGSQPQHF
TGCAGTGCTAGCCAAGGGAGTCAGCCCCAGCATTTT